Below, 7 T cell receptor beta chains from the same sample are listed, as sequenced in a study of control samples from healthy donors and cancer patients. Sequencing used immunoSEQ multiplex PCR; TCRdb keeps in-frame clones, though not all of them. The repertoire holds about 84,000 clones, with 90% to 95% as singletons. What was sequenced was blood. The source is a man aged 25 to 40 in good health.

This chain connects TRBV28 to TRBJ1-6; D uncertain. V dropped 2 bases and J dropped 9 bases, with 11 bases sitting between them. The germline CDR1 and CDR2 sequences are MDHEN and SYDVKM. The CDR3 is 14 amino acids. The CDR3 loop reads CASSLEGVASPLHF. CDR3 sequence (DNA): TGTGCCAGCAGTTTAGAGGGAGTGGCTTCACCCCTCCACTTT. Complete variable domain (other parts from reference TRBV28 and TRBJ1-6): DVKVTQSSRYLVKRTGEKVFLECVQDMDHENMFWYRQDPGLGLRLIYFSYDVKMKEKGDIPEGYSVSREKKERFSLILESASTNQTSMYLCASSLEGVASPLHFGNGTRLTVT.

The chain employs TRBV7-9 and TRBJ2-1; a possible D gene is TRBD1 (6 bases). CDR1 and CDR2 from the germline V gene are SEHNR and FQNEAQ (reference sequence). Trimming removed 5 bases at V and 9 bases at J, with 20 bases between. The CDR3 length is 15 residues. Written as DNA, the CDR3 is TGTGCCAGCAGCCCCTCAGGGGACCGTAGGCGTGAGCAGTTCTTC. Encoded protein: CASSPSGDRRREQFF.

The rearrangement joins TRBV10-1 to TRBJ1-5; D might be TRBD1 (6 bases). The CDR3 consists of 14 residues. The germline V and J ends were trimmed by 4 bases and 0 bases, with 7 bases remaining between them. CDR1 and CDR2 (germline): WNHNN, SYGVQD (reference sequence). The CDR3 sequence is CASSGGGSNQPQHF. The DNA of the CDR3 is TGCGCCAGCAGTGGAGGGGGTAGCAATCAGCCCCAGCATTTT.

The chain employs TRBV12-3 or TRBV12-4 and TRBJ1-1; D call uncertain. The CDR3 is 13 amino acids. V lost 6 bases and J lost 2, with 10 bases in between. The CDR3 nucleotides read TGTGCCAGCAGCCCCAACGCTAACACTGAAGCTTTCTTT. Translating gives CASSPNANTEAFF.

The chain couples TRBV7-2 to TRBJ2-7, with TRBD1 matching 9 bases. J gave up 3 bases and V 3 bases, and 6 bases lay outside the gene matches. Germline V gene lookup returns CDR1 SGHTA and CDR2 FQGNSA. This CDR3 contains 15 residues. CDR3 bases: TGTGCCAGCAGCTTTTCGACAGGGGGGCACTACGAGCAGTACTTC. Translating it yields CASSFSTGGHYEQYF.

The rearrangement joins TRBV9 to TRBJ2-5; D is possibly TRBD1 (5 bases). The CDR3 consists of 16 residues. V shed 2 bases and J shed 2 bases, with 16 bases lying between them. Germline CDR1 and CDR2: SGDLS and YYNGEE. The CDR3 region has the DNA TGTGCCAGCAGCGTGGGGCAGGGATACTCGCAAGAGACCCAGTACTTC. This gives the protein CASSVGQGYSQETQYF. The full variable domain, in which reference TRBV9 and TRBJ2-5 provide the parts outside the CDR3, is DSGVTQTPKHLITATGQRVTLRCSPRSGDLSVYWYQQSLDQGLQFLIQYYNGEERAKGNILERFSAQQFPDLHSELNLSSLELGDSALYFCASSVGQGYSQETQYFGPGTRLLVL.

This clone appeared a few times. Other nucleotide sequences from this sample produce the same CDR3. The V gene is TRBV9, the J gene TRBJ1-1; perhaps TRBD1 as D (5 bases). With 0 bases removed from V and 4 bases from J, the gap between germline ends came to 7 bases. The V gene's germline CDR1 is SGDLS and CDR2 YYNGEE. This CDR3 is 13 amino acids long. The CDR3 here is CASSVVGATEAFF. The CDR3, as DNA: TGTGCCAGCAGCGTAGTTGGGGCCACTGAAGCTTTCTTT. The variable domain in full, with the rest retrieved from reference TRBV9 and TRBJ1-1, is DSGVTQTPKHLITATGQRVTLRCSPRSGDLSVYWYQQSLDQGLQFLIQYYNGEERAKGNILERFSAQQFPDLHSELNLSSLELGDSALYFCASSVVGATEAFFGQGTRLTVV.